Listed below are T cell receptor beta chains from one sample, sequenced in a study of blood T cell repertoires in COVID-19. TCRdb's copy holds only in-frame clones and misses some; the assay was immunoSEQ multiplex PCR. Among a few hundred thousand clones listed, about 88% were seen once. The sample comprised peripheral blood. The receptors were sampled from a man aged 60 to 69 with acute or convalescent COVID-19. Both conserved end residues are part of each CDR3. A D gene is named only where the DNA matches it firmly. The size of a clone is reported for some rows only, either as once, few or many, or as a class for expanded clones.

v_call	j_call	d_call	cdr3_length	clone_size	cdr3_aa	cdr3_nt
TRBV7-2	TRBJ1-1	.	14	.	CASSPPQGRTEAFF	TGTGCCAGCAGCCCCCCTCAGGGGCGCACTGAAGCTTTCTTT
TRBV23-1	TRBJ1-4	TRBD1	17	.	CASSQSKDRATNEKLFF	TGCGCCAGCAGTCAATCGAAGGACAGGGCAACTAATGAAAAACTGTTTTTT
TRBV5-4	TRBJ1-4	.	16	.	CASSLNGAATNEKLFF	TGTGCCAGCAGCTTGAATGGGGCCGCAACTAATGAAAAACTGTTTTTT
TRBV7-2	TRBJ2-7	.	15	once	CASSPNREVPDSQYF	TGTGCCAGCAGCCCCAACCGGGAAGTCCCCGATTCGCAGTACTTC
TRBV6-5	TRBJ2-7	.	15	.	CASSYFGGGRGEQYF	TGTGCCAGCAGTTACTTTGGGGGGGGGCGGGGCGAGCAGTACTTC
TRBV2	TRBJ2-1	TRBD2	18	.	CASTGPGLAGGRMDEQFF	TGTGCCAGCACCGGACCGGGACTAGCGGGGGGGCGTATGGATGAGCAGTTCTTC
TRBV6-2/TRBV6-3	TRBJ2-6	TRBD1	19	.	CASSYRQGARLGGANVLTF	TGTGCCAGCAGTTACCGGCAGGGGGCTCGCCTCGGTGGGGCCAACGTCCTGACTTTC
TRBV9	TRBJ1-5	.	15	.	CASSVDGNSNQPQHF	TGTGCCAGCAGCGTAGACGGGAATAGCAATCAGCCCCAGCATTTT
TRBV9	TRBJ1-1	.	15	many	CASSPHPGGNTEAFF	TGTGCCAGCAGCCCCCACCCCGGGGGGAACACTGAAGCTTTCTTT
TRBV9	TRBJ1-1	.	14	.	CASSVGGRGTEAFF	TGTGCCAGCAGCGTAGGGGGGCGCGGCACTGAAGCTTTCTTT
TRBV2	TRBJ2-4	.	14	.	CASSGGLAKNIQYF	TGTGCCAGCAGTGGCGGACTAGCCAAAAACATTCAGTACTTC
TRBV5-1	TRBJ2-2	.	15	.	CASSLTQQGPGELFF	TGCGCCAGCAGCTTGACCCAACAGGGACCCGGGGAGCTGTTTTTT
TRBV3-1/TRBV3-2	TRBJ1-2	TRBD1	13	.	CASSQPGQKIYTF	TGTGCCAGCAGCCAACCGGGACAGAAAATCTACACCTTC
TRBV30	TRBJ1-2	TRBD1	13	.	CAAQGAAFFSYTF	TGTGCCGCACAGGGGGCGGCTTTTTTTAGCTACACCTTC
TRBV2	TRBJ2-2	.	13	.	CASSELQAGELFF	TGTGCCAGCAGTGAACTTCAGGCCGGGGAGCTGTTTTTT
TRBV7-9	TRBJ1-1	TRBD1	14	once	CASSSTGASTEAFF	TGTGCCAGCAGCTCGACAGGGGCGAGCACTGAAGCTTTCTTT
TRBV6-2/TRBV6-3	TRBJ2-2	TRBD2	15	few	CASIPSGGGAGELFF	TGTGCCAGCATCCCGAGCGGGGGAGGAGCCGGGGAGCTGTTTTTT
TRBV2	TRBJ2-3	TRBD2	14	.	CASRRAGSTDTQYF	TGTGCCAGCAGAAGAGCGGGGTCTACAGATACGCAGTATTTT
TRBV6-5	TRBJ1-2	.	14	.	CASSSQGGALGYTF	TGTGCCAGCAGTTCCCAGGGAGGCGCTCTCGGCTACACCTTC
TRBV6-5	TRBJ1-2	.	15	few	CASSRDSLGLYGYTF	TGTGCCAGCAGTCGGGACTCGCTGGGGCTCTATGGCTACACCTTC
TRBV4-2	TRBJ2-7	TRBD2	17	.	CASSQPGAGAVSYEQYF	TGTGCCAGCAGCCAACCAGGAGCGGGGGCGGTATCCTACGAGCAGTACTTC
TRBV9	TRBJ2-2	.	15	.	CASSVATSGMGELFF	TGTGCCAGCAGCGTAGCTACGTCGGGAATGGGGGAGCTGTTTTTT
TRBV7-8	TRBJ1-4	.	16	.	CASSLALGGTGEKLFF	TGTGCCAGCAGCTTAGCACTCGGTGGGACTGGGGAAAAACTGTTTTTT
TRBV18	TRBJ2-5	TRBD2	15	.	CASSPLAGEQETQYF	TGTGCCAGCTCACCACTAGCGGGGGAACAAGAGACCCAGTACTTC
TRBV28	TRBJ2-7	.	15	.	CASSLLGAGGYEQYF	TGTGCCAGCAGTTTGTTGGGGGCAGGGGGGTACGAGCAGTACTTC
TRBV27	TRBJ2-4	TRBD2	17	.	CASSHRTSALAKNIQYF	TGTGCCAGCAGTCACCGGACTAGCGCACTAGCCAAAAACATTCAGTACTTC
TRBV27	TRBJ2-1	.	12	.	CASSFSGTRQFF	TGTGCCAGCAGTTTTTCCGGGACACGGCAGTTCTTC
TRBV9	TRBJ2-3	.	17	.	CASSLPPPGVAGDTQYF	TGTGCCAGCAGCCTCCCCCCCCCGGGCGTGGCGGGAGATACGCAGTATTTT
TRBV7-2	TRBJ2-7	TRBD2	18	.	CASSLEASLAGGPYEQYF	TGTGCCAGCAGCTTAGAGGCCTCCCTAGCGGGGGGACCCTACGAGCAGTACTTC
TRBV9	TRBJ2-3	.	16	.	CASSVARGGPPNTQYF	TGTGCCAGCAGCGTAGCTAGGGGGGGGCCCCCCAATACGCAGTATTTT
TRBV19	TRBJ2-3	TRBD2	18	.	CASSIDGPSGGGRDTQYF	TGTGCCAGTAGTATAGACGGCCCTAGCGGGGGGGGCCGGGATACGCAGTATTTT
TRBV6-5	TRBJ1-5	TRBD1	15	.	CASIPTGGGNQPQHF	TGTGCCAGCATACCGACAGGGGGCGGCAATCAGCCCCAGCATTTT
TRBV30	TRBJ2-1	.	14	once	CAWNLHEGYNEQFF	TGTGCCTGGAACCTGCATGAGGGCTACAATGAGCAGTTCTTC
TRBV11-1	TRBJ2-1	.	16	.	CASSLGGPGDGAGLLF	TGTGCCAGCAGCTTAGGAGGTCCCGGGGATGGCGCGGGTCTACTCTTC
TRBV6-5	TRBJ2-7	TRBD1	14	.	CASSYTGDRGEQYF	TGTGCCAGCAGCTATACAGGGGACCGAGGGGAGCAGTACTTC
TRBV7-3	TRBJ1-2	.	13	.	CASSWGLGDGYTF	TGTGCCAGCAGCTGGGGACTCGGGGATGGCTACACCTTC
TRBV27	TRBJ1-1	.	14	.	CASSFRVQNTEAFF	TGTGCCAGCAGTTTCCGGGTCCAGAACACTGAAGCTTTCTTT
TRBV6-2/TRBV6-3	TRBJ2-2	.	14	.	CASSYGRGTGELFF	TGTGCCAGCAGTTACGGAAGGGGGACCGGGGAGCTGTTTTTT
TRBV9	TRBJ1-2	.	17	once	CASSPTGTPSGLGGYTF	TGTGCCAGCAGCCCCACGGGGACACCCTCTGGGCTTGGTGGCTACACCTTC
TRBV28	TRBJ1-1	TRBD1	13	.	CASSLFGQVEAFF	TGTGCCAGCAGTTTATTTGGACAGGTTGAAGCTTTCTTT
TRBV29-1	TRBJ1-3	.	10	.	CTPPGNTIYF	TGCACTCCCCCCGGAAACACCATATATTTT
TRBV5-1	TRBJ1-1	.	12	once	CASSLGAGEAFF	TGCGCCAGCAGCTTGGGGGCGGGAGAAGCTTTCTTT
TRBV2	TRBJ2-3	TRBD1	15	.	CASSPGQGRPGTQYF	TGTGCCAGCAGCCCGGGACAGGGCCGTCCCGGTACGCAGTATTTT
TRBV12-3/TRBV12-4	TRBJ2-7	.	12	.	CASSLGSYEQYF	TGTGCCAGCAGTTTAGGCAGCTACGAGCAGTACTTC
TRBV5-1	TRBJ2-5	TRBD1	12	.	CASSRGRETQYF	TGCGCCAGCAGCAGGGGGCGAGAGACCCAGTACTTC
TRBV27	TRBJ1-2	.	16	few	CASSLSGAAGNYGYTF	TGTGCCAGCAGTTTATCGGGGGCGGCAGGGAACTATGGCTACACCTTC
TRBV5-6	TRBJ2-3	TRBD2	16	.	CASSPRTSGGAHTQYF	TGTGCCAGCAGCCCCAGGACTAGCGGGGGGGCACATACGCAGTATTTT